This TCR beta chain was found in a study of shared clonotypes between healthy human individuals. TCRdb keeps only in-frame clones here, not all; method: immunoSEQ multiplex PCR. The data show about 680,000 clones, around two thirds seen once. Study-wide results and caveats: Large sequencing depth failed to make sorted-subset sequencing complete, rarefaction showed.

With respect to this clone: Antigen unknown.

Sequenced material: memory CD4+ T cells sorted from blood. Regarding subset: CD45RA-negative fraction. The clonotype comes from a woman under 40 in good health.

CDR3 residues: CASSKRKGTNTEAFF. CDR3 nucleotides: TGTGCCAGCAGCAAGAGGAAGGGAACGAACACTGAAGCTTTCTTT. The chain links TRBV6-1 to TRBJ1-1; no firm D call. The CDR3 spans 15 residues. Trimming took off 6 bases at V and 1 base at J, with 15 bases between the two ends. Germline V gene data show CDR1 as MNHNS and CDR2 as SASEGT.